In this sample, the clone carrying this T cell receptor beta chain turned up many times. The antigen remains unidentified. Diagnostic decisions used clinical symptoms, serum thyroxine and TRAb, thyroid ultrasound and orbital computed tomography. Amplification targeted TCR beta CDR3 regions from RNA transcripts. The study used the HTBI primer set for a first-round RT-PCR of the TCR CDR3. Each CDR3 protein is one row after TCRdb ran MiXCR on the multiplex PCR reads. Of about 350,000 distinct CDR3 sequences in the sample, 15% to 20% were seen once. The CDR3 consists of 16 residues. V gave up 1 base and J gave up 4 bases, with 16 bases separating them. This entry belongs to a study of T cells in Graves' hyperthyroidism and ophthalmopathy. Points from the study as a whole: With a median lead of approximately six months before onset, the model predicted ophthalmopathy. By a 13 V-J model, ophthalmopathy was set apart from stable hyperthyroidism.

Sequencing was performed on blood. The sequence derives from a woman between 35 and 50 years old with Graves' ophthalmopathy. The chain links TRBV12-3 or TRBV12-4 to TRBJ2-5; no definite D call. CDR3 in DNA: TGTGCCAGCAGTTTAGGTTCAGGAGTTTCGATAGAGACCCAGTACTTC. Translating gives CASSLGSGVSIETQYF.